Following are 27 T cell receptor beta chains from one sample sequenced in a study of beta chain features in type 1 diabetes. Expressed TCRB transcripts got sequenced, as all isolated RNA was reverse transcribed. This table comes from immunoSEQ multiplex PCR, and its TCRdb copy is limited to in-frame clones, with some not included. The sample has about 410,000 clones; around 14% are singletons. Sequencing was done on a sample of naive CD4+ T cells from blood. Receptor source: a man aged 25-40 years in good health.

The V gene is TRBV4-1, the J gene TRBJ1-5, with D hard to call. Trimming left V 4 bases short and J 6 bases short, with 16 bases between. The CDR3 length is 15 residues. In germline, CDR1 is MGHRA, CDR2 YSYEKL. The CDR3 DNA follows: TGCGCCAGCAGCCCAGACCGGCCTGCAAGTCAGCCCCAGCATTTT. This encodes CASSPDRPASQPQHF.

This clone was seen more than once but under ten times. A much larger clone lies a single base off, so this may be a read error. The rearrangement links TRBV11-1 to TRBJ2-5; D remains unclear. V lost 3 bases and J 4 bases, leaving 3 bases between the germline ends. Per the germline V gene, CDR1 is SGHAT and CDR2 is FQDESV (reference sequence). There are 11 residues in the CDR3. This CDR3 is CASSFGETQYF. The CDR3 DNA is TGTGCCAGCAGCTTTGGAGAGACCCAGTACTTC.

The table lists this clone with a few counts. The V call is TRBV13, the J call TRBJ1-2, with D possibly matching TRBD1 (5 bases). V was cut by 5 bases and J by 8 bases, with 18 bases left in between. Germline assignment: CDR1 PRHDT and CDR2 FYEKMQ (reference sequence). CDR3 length equals 14 residues. This chain's CDR3 is CASSPTAGRGGYTF. CDR3 DNA: TGTGCCAGCAGCCCCACGGCAGGGAGGGGAGGCTACACCTTC.

The chain uses TRBV7-2 and TRBJ1-4; no firm D call. CDR3 length equals 14 residues. CDR1 and CDR2 from the germline V gene are SGHTA and FQGNSA. V was cut by 5 bases and J by 7 bases, with 14 bases left in between. This chain's CDR3 is CASSPRGQSEKLFF. The CDR3 coding sequence is TGTGCCAGCAGCCCTCGCGGGCAAAGTGAAAAACTGTTTTTT.

The V and J genes are TRBV5-1 and TRBJ2-5; 12 bases fit TRBD2. CDR1 and CDR2 from the germline V gene are SGHRS and YFSETQ. The junction had 5 bases not matched to a gene; V was cut back by 0 bases and J by 5 bases. The CDR3 loop spans 16 amino acids. The CDR3 DNA reads TGCGCCAGCAGCTTGGCCTCCGGGACTAGCGGGGAGACCCAGTACTTC. Its translation: CASSLASGTSGETQYF.

This clone has a handful of counts. This rearrangement joins TRBV7-2 to TRBJ2-5, with D possibly TRBD2 on 6 matching bases. The CDR3 length is 15 residues. Per the germline V gene, CDR1 is SGHTA and CDR2 is FQGNSA. The V gene lost 1 base and the J gene lost 5 bases, with 14 bases spanning the gap. The CDR3, as DNA: TGTGCCAGCAGCTTAGAACAACTAGCACGGGAGACCCAGTACTTC. Amino acid sequence: CASSLEQLARETQYF.

This clone was observed a handful of times. This chain connects TRBV6-5 to TRBJ2-3; D perhaps matches TRBD1 (5 bases). Germline values: CDR1 MNHEY, CDR2 SVGAGI. The ends were cut back, 6 bases at V and 2 bases at J, with 15 bases in the middle. This CDR3 has 15 amino acids. CDR3 region: CASSRGHRLTDTQYF. CDR3 bases: TGTGCCAGCAGCCGCGGACACCGTCTCACAGATACGCAGTATTTT.

This clone was recorded a few times. The J gene is TRBJ2-6, the V gene TRBV30; no definite D call. The CDR3 length is 14 residues. Deletions cut 1 base from V and 3 bases from J, with 7 bases between. CDR1 and CDR2 from the germline V gene are GTSNPN and SVGIG (reference sequence). The CDR3 here is CAWSGSSGANVLTF. The CDR3 nucleotides read TGTGCCTGGAGTGGGAGTAGTGGGGCCAACGTCCTGACTTTC.

Only a few counts were recorded for this clone. V is TRBV6-6 and J is TRBJ2-5; TRBD1 is a possible D gene (5 bases). Germline assignment: CDR1 MNHNY and CDR2 SVGAGI (reference sequence). The CDR3 runs 14 residues. Trimming took 0 bases from V and 5 from J, leaving 10 bases between them. This CDR3 reads CASSYSQGLETQYF. Written as DNA, the CDR3 is TGTGCCAGCAGTTACTCGCAGGGTTTGGAGACCCAGTACTTC.

The rearrangement joins TRBV7-2 to TRBJ2-3; 8 bases fit TRBD1. J was trimmed by 3 bases and V by 1 base; bases with no gene match: 9. CDR1 SGHTA and CDR2 FQGNSA come from the germline V gene. The CDR3 length is 17 residues. CDR3 amino acids: CASSLGRGRGRTDTQYF. The CDR3 coding sequence is TGTGCCAGCAGCTTAGGCCGCGGCAGGGGGCGTACAGATACGCAGTATTTT.

A few counts support this clone. The V call is TRBV7-2, the J call TRBJ2-7, with D perhaps matching TRBD1 (6 bases). The CDR3 has 14 residues. The germline V gene has CDR1 SGHTA and CDR2 FQGNSA. The ends were cut back, 5 bases at V and 3 bases at J, with 14 bases in the middle. Written as DNA, the CDR3 is TGTGCCAGCAGCCTCCTACAGGGTTTCTACGAGCAGTACTTC. Its protein product is CASSLLQGFYEQYF. The whole variable domain, remainder taken from reference TRBV7-2 and TRBJ2-7, is GAGVSQSPSNKVTEKGKDVELRCDPISGHTALYWYRQSLGQGLEFLIYFQGNSAPDKSGLPSDRFSAERTGGSVSTLTIQRTQQEDSAVYLCASSLLQGFYEQYFGPGTRLTVT.

The V gene is TRBV7-2, the J gene TRBJ2-7, with TRBD2 matching 8 bases. V shed 2 bases and J 2 bases; nucleotides not matched to a gene: 2. The CDR3 covers 14 residues. Germline lookup yields CDR1 SGHTA and CDR2 FQGNSA. CDR3 nucleotide sequence: TGTGCCAGCAGCTTATCTAGCGGGCCCTACGAGCAGTACTTC. Its protein is CASSLSSGPYEQYF.

There are a few counts of this clone. Different DNA sequences within this sample yield the same CDR3. J is TRBJ2-7 and V is TRBV20-1; no clear D. The CDR3 is made up of 11 amino acids. V was pared by 3 bases and J by 3 bases, with 6 bases between. Germline V gives CDR1 DFQATT, CDR2 SNEGSKA (reference sequence). This CDR3 reads CSARGSYEQYF. CDR3 DNA: TGCAGTGCTAGGGGTAGCTACGAGCAGTACTTC.

This clone has a handful of counts. This chain joins TRBV30 and TRBJ1-2, with 7 bases lining up with TRBD1. From germline, CDR1 is GTSNPN and CDR2 SVGIG (reference sequence). The CDR3 spans 11 residues. V lost 5 bases and J lost 10; bases outside the gene matches: 7. The CDR3 DNA follows: TGTGCCTGGGCCGGGACAGCTTACTACACCTTC. Encoded protein: CAWAGTAYYTF.

The chain couples TRBV7-2 to TRBJ2-4; D ambiguous. V shed 5 bases and J shed 5 bases, with 10 bases lying between them. CDR3 size: 13 residues. The V gene's germline CDR1 is SGHTA and CDR2 FQGNSA. CDR3 bases: TGTGCCAGCAGCCTGCCAGTGGAAAACATTCAGTACTTC. Translating gives CASSLPVENIQYF.

This clone was recorded a few times. This chain connects TRBV7-2 to TRBJ2-5; D call uncertain. CDR1 and CDR2 (germline): SGHTA, FQGNSA. Trimming shortened V by 1 base and J by 0 bases, and 6 bases separated the two germline ends. The CDR3 is made up of 14 amino acids. CDR3 DNA: TGTGCCAGCAGCTTAGGCTTGTACCAAGAGACCCAGTACTTC. Its protein product is CASSLGLYQETQYF.

V and J are TRBV7-2 and TRBJ2-1; 8 bases agree with TRBD2. Per germline, CDR1 SGHTA and CDR2 FQGNSA. The CDR3 consists of 15 residues. J gave up 2 bases and V 0 bases, and 0 bases lay outside the gene matches. CDR3 in amino acids: CASSLASGTYNEQFF. CDR3 DNA sequence: TGTGCCAGCAGCTTAGCTAGCGGGACCTACAATGAGCAGTTCTTC.

The chain is built from TRBV10-2 and TRBJ1-2; D is possibly TRBD1 (5 bases). CDR3 length: 12 residues. CDR1 WSHSY and CDR2 SAAADI come from the germline V gene. The V and J ends lost 7 bases and 6 bases respectively, with 12 bases between them. The CDR3, as DNA: TGCGCCAGCACCCAAGGACACGATGGCTACACCTTC. This gives the protein CASTQGHDGYTF.

The chain is built from TRBV4-3 and TRBJ2-7; maybe TRBD1 (6 bases). The V gene's germline CDR1 is LGHNA and CDR2 YSLEER. Trimming stripped 1 base from V and 6 bases from J, with 10 bases between. The CDR3 totals 13 residues. CDR3 nucleotide sequence: TGCGCCAGCAGCCAAGGGACAGTTACCGAGCAGTACTTC. This encodes CASSQGTVTEQYF.

This clone was observed a handful of times. The V gene is TRBV4-2, the J gene TRBJ1-4; 9 nucleotides agree with TRBD1. The germline V gene encodes CDR1 LGHNA and CDR2 YNFKEQ. This CDR3 spans 18 amino acids. Trimming at V came to 3 bases and at J to 1 base, leaving 9 bases not matched to a gene. The CDR3 is CASSQLQGARGTNEKLFF. CDR3 nucleotide sequence: TGTGCCAGCAGCCAGCTACAGGGGGCAAGGGGAACTAATGAAAAACTGTTTTTT.

In its sample, this clone was seen a few times. V gene TRBV2 combines with J gene TRBJ2-7; 7 bases agree with TRBD2. Looked up from germline, CDR1 is SNHLY and CDR2 is FYNNEI. The CDR3 length is 13 residues. J gave up 3 bases and V 4 bases, and 3 bases lay outside the gene matches. CDR3 DNA: TGTGCCAGCAGTGGGCTAGCGGTCTACGAGCAGTACGTC. Translating it yields CASSGLAVYEQYV.

This clone was recorded a few times. The chain employs TRBV9 and TRBJ2-1; D not certain. Germline V lookup: CDR1 SGDLS, CDR2 YYNGEE. The CDR3 totals 15 residues. Between the trimmed V and J ends, which lost 0 bases and 5 bases, there was a span of 12 bases. CDR3 sequence reads: CASSVGLGFDNEQFF. The DNA for the CDR3 is TGTGCCAGCAGCGTAGGGCTGGGGTTCGACAATGAGCAGTTCTTC.

V usage is TRBV9 and J usage is TRBJ1-2; no clear D. CDR3 length equals 14 residues. CDR1 is SGDLS, CDR2 YYNGEE, per germline. Trimming removed 0 bases at V and 0 bases at J, with 6 bases between. CDR3 sequence reads: CASSVGLTNYGYTF. For the CDR3, the DNA is TGTGCCAGCAGCGTAGGACTAACTAACTATGGCTACACCTTC.

This clone was found a few times. V usage is TRBV30 and J usage is TRBJ1-1; 7 bases are a match to TRBD1. CDR3 length: 13 amino acids. V was pared by 3 bases and J by 3 bases, with 4 bases of the junction left unmatched. The germline V gene has CDR1 GTSNPN and CDR2 SVGIG (reference sequence). The chain's CDR3 is CAWRGDRDTEAFF. Here the CDR3 DNA reads TGTGCCTGGAGGGGTGACAGGGACACTGAAGCTTTCTTT. The entire variable domain, with the rest obtained from reference TRBV30 and TRBJ1-1, is as follows: SQTIHQWPATLVQPVGSPLSLECTVEGTSNPNLYWYRQAAGRGLQLLFYSVGIGQISSEVPQNLSASRPQDRQFILSSKKLLLSDSGFYLCAWRGDRDTEAFFGQGTRLTVV.

This clone was seen a few times. This chain uses TRBV7-9 with TRBJ1-4; the D is unclear. V was pared by 2 bases and J by 6 bases, with 4 bases between. CDR3 length equals 12 residues. The germline gives CDR1 SEHNR, CDR2 FQNEAQ (reference sequence). The CDR3 nucleotides are TGTGCCAGCAGCTTAATGGATGAAAAACTGTTTTTT. Its translation: CASSLMDEKLFF.

The CDR3, as DNA: TGTGCCATCAGAGGGACGCTGGGAAACACCATATATTTT. It yields the protein CAIRGTLGNTIYF. The J gene is TRBJ1-3, the V gene TRBV10-3; tentatively, D is TRBD1 (5 bases). Germline V gene data show CDR1 as ENHRY and CDR2 as SYGVKD. CDR3 length: 13 residues. Between the trimmed V and J ends, which lost 6 bases and 4 bases, there was a span of 10 bases.

This clone was observed a handful of times. V is TRBV7-2 and J is TRBJ1-2; D is possibly TRBD1 (5 bases). Germline V gene data show CDR1 as SGHTA and CDR2 as FQGNSA. The CDR3 length is 13 residues. V was cut by 5 bases and J by 3 bases, with 10 bases left in between. The CDR3 region has the DNA TGTGCCAGCAGCCAAGACAGAGACTATGGCTACACCTTC. Translated: CASSQDRDYGYTF. Full variable domain (outside the CDR3, taken from reference TRBV7-2 and TRBJ1-2): GAGVSQSPSNKVTEKGKDVELRCDPISGHTALYWYRQSLGQGLEFLIYFQGNSAPDKSGLPSDRFSAERTGGSVSTLTIQRTQQEDSAVYLCASSQDRDYGYTFGSGTRLTVV.